The rows below give T cell receptor beta chains drawn from one sample of a study of breast tumors, draining lymph nodes, adjacent tissues. Via MiXCR, TCRdb re-called the multiplex PCR reads, giving one row per CDR3 protein. Altogether about 300,000 distinct CDR3 sequences are present, about 33% being singletons, with the ten largest covering 1.1%. Sequencing was done on a sample of axillary lymph node tissue. The receptors originated from a female donor with breast cancer. Some clones in this sample may be carry-over from other donors' samples. Each CDR3 is given with its conserved first and last residue. A D gene is named only where the DNA matches it firmly. Some rows mark clone size as missing; the rest say once, few, many or name a class of expanded clone.

>TRBV5-1|TRBJ2-5|TRBD2|many
CASTSGLAGETQYF
TGCGCCAGCACCTCGGGACTAGCGGGAGAGACCCAGTACTTC
>TRBV5-4|TRBJ2-7|-|-
CVSSLGRYEQYF
TGTGTCAGCAGCTTGGGTCGGTACGAGCAGTACTTC
>TRBV12-3/TRBV12-4|TRBJ2-1|-|many
CASTSRVTSYNEQFF
TGTGCCAGCACGAGTCGAGTGACCTCCTACAATGAGCAGTTCTTC
>TRBV2|TRBJ1-2|-|many
CASSVAGYALGGYTF
TGTGCCAGCAGTGTGGCAGGGTATGCGTTGGGTGGCTACACCTTC
>TRBV5-1|TRBJ2-1|-|many
CASSLRRGGGNYEQFF
TGCGCCAGCAGCCTCCGTCGAGGGGGTGGGAATTATGAGCAGTTCTTC
>TRBV7-3|TRBJ1-4|-|-
CASSLPGVYEELFF
TGTGCCAGCAGCTTACCAGGGGTCTATGAAGAACTGTTTTTT
>TRBV20-1|TRBJ2-7|-|-
CSARGVERQSEQYF
TGCAGTGCTAGGGGAGTGGAGAGGCAGTCCGAGCAGTACTTC
>TRBV2|TRBJ2-6|TRBD1|many
CASRGDRANGANVLTF
TGTGCCAGCAGGGGAGACAGGGCAAATGGGGCCAACGTCCTGACTTTC
>TRBV7-2|TRBJ2-7|-|many
CASSRGQFLYEQYF
TGTGCCAGCAGCCGAGGACAGTTTTTGTACGAGCAGTACTTC
>TRBV25-1|TRBJ2-7|-|many
CASSVSPRVGEQYF
TGTGCCAGCAGTGTATCGCCCAGGGTGGGCGAGCAGTACTTC
>TRBV19|TRBJ1-1|-|-
CASSPRQNTEAFF
TGTGCCAGTAGTCCCCGACAGAACACTGAAGCTTTCTTT
>TRBV19|TRBJ2-2|-|many
CASSIRPTNTGELFF
TGTGCCAGTAGTATAAGGCCGACGAACACCGGGGAGCTGTTTTTT
>TRBV29-1|TRBJ2-3|TRBD1|many
CSVDRGTGQDTQYF
TGCAGCGTTGACCGGGGGACAGGGCAAGATACGCAGTATTTT
>TRBV29-1|TRBJ2-3|-|many
CSVEGVADTQYF
TGCAGCGTTGAGGGAGTAGCAGATACGCAGTATTTT
>TRBV19|TRBJ1-4|-|many
CASSIDWKLFF
TGTGCCAGTAGTATTGATTGGAAACTGTTTTTT
>TRBV7-2|TRBJ1-5|-|many
CASRQANSNQPQHF
TGTGCCAGCAGGCAGGCGAATAGCAATCAGCCCCAGCATTTT
>TRBV7-8|TRBJ2-7|-|-
CASSPRGVYEQYF
TGTGCCAGCAGCCCTCGGGGCGTCTACGAGCAGTACTTC
>TRBV2|TRBJ1-5|-|many
CASSEALAGYQPQHF
TGTGCCAGCAGTGAAGCGCTTGCAGGGTACCAGCCCCAGCATTTT
>TRBV11-2|TRBJ2-7|-|many
CASSRNLWGANEQYF
TGTGCCAGCAGCCGGAACTTATGGGGGGCTAACGAGCAGTACTTC
>TRBV10-2|TRBJ2-5|-|many
CASSPGGGGLVETQYF
TGCGCCAGCAGTCCTGGGGGCGGGGGTTTAGTGGAGACCCAGTACTTC
>TRBV19|TRBJ1-5|-|many
CASSIGGSQPQHF
TGTGCCAGTAGTATCGGGGGTTCTCAGCCCCAGCATTTT
>TRBV5-1|TRBJ1-1|TRBD1|-
CASSTTGFGAFF
TGCGCCAGCAGCACGACAGGGTTTGGGGCTTTCTTT
>TRBV9|TRBJ2-1|TRBD1|many
CASSSRTGGRNEQFF
TGTGCCAGCAGCAGTCGGACAGGGGGTAGGAATGAGCAGTTCTTC
>TRBV25-1|TRBJ1-1|-|many
CASSAGLNTEAFF
TGTGCCAGCAGTGCTGGGTTGAACACTGAAGCTTTCTTT
>TRBV6-5|TRBJ2-7|TRBD2|few
CASRHGLAGIYEQYF
TGTGCCAGCAGACACGGACTAGCGGGAATCTACGAGCAGTACTTC
>TRBV20-1|TRBJ2-5|TRBD2|-
CSARGLTLAGGGAETQYF
TGCAGTGCTAGAGGACTCACTCTGGCGGGAGGTGGTGCAGAGACCCAGTACTTC
>TRBV5-4|TRBJ2-3|TRBD2|few
CAASWGVPAGFTDTQYF
TGTGCCGCTTCTTGGGGGGTACCAGCGGGATTCACAGATACGCAGTATTTT
>TRBV5-8|TRBJ2-6|-|few
CASSLGSAANVLTF
TGTGCCAGCAGCTTGGGCTCTGCGGCCAACGTCCTGACTTTC
>TRBV28|TRBJ1-2|-|-
CASSLSRGSGYTF
TGTGCCAGCAGTTTATCCCGGGGAAGTGGCTACACCTTC